These T cell receptor beta chains were read from a single sample in a study of T-cell reconstitution after alpha-beta-depleted transplantation in children. TCRdb called the PCR reads again in MiXCR, with one record for every CDR3 protein. The table has hundreds of thousands of distinct CDR3 sequences, about 10% seen once; the top ten hold less than 4.5%. Specimen: PBMCs from the stem cell graft donor, collected from the stem cell graft. The receptor source for this set is a human donor who donated a stem cell graft to a child with acute myeloid leukemia. The conserved cysteine and the conserved F or W are not part of the CDR3 here. Clone sizes are given selectively: once, few, many, or a class where the clone is expanded.

cdr3_aa clone_size v_call
ASSWSGLGNEQF many TRBV6-2/TRBV6-3
ASSYSRNTGELF NA TRBV6-2/TRBV6-3
ASSQEPRAGELTDTQY NA TRBV4-3
SATTGDYGYT NA TRBV20-1
SAETGRKSGADTQY many TRBV20-1
SAVGTSVIGETQY many TRBV20-1
SAGLVDTQY many TRBV20-1
ASSPGTPKGRTEAF NA TRBV19
ASSPREAYNEQF few TRBV9
SGGVSGRGTDTQY NA TRBV29-1
ASSATLNTEAF many TRBV7-2
ATTGGDQPQH few TRBV6-4
ASSPSGRAGHTGELF few TRBV5-1
ASSLGRHVSGANVLT few TRBV11-2
ASSYSGVLAEAF NA TRBV6-5
SAGGGNEQF NA TRBV20-1
ASSLFVTGRTGELF many TRBV5-1
ASSDVTGTGGREQF NA TRBV27
ASSWFGEQF NA TRBV7-2
ASSPTGTAHNEQF few TRBV28
SARGDRGATEAF NA TRBV29-1
ASSFKGFGEKLF NA TRBV7-9